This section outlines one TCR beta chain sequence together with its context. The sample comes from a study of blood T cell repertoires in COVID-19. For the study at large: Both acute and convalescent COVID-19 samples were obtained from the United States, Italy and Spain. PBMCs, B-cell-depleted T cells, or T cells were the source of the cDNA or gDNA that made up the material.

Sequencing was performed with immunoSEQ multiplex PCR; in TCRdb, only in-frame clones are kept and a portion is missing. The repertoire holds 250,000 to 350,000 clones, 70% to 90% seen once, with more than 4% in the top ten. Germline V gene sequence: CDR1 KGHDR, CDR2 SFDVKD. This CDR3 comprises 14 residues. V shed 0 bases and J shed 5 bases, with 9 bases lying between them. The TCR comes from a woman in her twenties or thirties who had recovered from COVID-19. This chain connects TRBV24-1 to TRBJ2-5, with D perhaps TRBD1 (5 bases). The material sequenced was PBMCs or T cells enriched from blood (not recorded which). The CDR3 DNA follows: TGTGCCACCAGTGATTTGAAAGGGGTCGAGACCCAGTACTTC. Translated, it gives CATSDLKGVETQYF.